This T cell receptor beta chain was recovered during a study of metastatic and nonmetastatic thyroid tumors. Overall study context: Malignant and benign thyroid patients had repertoires compared in peripheral blood and tumor or nodule tissue.

Each patient went into thyroid surgery without having received any treatment. General study findings and limits: Reported TCR beta diversity, measured in blood and tumor, was significantly higher for malignant thyroid tumors than for benign nodules.

Germline loops: CDR1 MNHNS, CDR2 SASEGT. The J segment lost 5 bases and the V segment lost 4 bases, leaving 5 bases of the junction unmatched. The CDR3 runs to 14 residues. How the authors handled the data: The authors used CDR3 differences across clinicopathological groups to build a distant-metastasis classifier for papillary thyroid cancer. TCRdb re-called the PCR reads via MiXCR. TCRdb's processing, not the authors', yielded these V and J calls. Of about 93,000 clones in the sample, about 12% were seen once. The table lists this clone with many counts. Its antigen is undetermined. The chain employs TRBV6-1 and TRBJ2-7; TRBD2 matches at 10 bases. This TCR derives from a female donor with papillary thyroid cancer or a benign thyroid nodule (not recorded which). Some clones in this sample may be carry-over from other donors' samples. Sequencing was performed on blood. CDR3 coding DNA: TGTGCCAGCAGTGCCAGCGGGAGGGCCGACGAGCAGTACTTC. This encodes CASSASGRADEQYF.